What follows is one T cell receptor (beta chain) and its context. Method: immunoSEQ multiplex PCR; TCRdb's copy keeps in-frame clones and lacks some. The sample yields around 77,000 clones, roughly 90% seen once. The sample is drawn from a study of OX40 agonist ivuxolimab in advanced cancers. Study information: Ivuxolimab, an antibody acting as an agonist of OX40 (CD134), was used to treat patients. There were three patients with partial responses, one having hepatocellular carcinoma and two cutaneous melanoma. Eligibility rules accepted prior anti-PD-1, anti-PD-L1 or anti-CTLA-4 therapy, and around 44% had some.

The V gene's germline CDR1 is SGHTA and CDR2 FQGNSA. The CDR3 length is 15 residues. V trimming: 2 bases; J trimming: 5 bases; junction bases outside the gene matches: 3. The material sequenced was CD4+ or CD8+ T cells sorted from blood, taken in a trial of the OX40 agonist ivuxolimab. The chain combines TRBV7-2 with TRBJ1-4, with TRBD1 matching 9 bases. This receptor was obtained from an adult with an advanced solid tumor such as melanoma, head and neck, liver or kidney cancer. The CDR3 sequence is CASSLRTGVNEKLFF. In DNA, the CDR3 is TGTGCCAGCAGCTTACGGACAGGGGTGAATGAAAAACTGTTTTTT.